Listed here are 13 T cell receptor beta chains from one sample, sequenced in a study of blood T cell repertoires in COVID-19 (dated by TCRdb to 2018 to 2020). Receptors were amplified or captured by the immunoSEQ multiplex PCR assay. TCRdb holds this immuneACCESS table with in-frame rearrangements only. Some clones are missing; in checked studies, unresolved V genes explain under half, and the rest has no known cause. The sample table lists about 100,000 clones, around 89% of them with a count of one. About 5.3% of the sample is held by the ten biggest clonotypes. Sequencing used peripheral blood. These receptor sequences come from a man between 35 and 55 years old with active or convalescent COVID-19.

The chain couples TRBV4-3 to TRBJ2-1; D unclear. V was cut by 0 bases and J by 0 bases, with 9 bases left in between. This CDR3 is 16 amino acids long. From germline, CDR1 is LGHNA and CDR2 YSLEER. The CDR3 here is CASSQESPSSYNEQFF. DNA for the CDR3: TGCGCCAGCAGCCAAGAGTCCCCTAGCTCCTACAATGAGCAGTTCTTC.

The chain carries TRBV18 and TRBJ1-5, with TRBD1 identical over 9 bases. Germline V gene lookup returns CDR1 KGHSH and CDR2 LQKENI. The CDR3 totals 15 residues. The trim removed 0 bases at V and 7 bases at J, leaving 4 bases unmatched. CDR3: CASSPPGQGSQPQHF. CDR3 bases: TGTGCCAGCTCACCACCCGGACAGGGGAGCCAGCCCCAGCATTTT.

The rearrangement uses TRBV18 and TRBJ2-5, with a possible D match to TRBD1 (6 bases). Germline V gives CDR1 KGHSH, CDR2 LQKENI. This CDR3 region has 16 residues. Trimming took 3 bases from V and 4 from J, leaving 18 bases between them. CDR3 loop: CASSPGRGRGAETQYF. The CDR3 nucleotides read TGTGCCAGCTCACCCGGTAGGGGGAGAGGGGCAGAGACCCAGTACTTC.

V usage is TRBV7-2 and J usage is TRBJ2-2; TRBD2 matches at 8 bases. V was clipped by 3 bases and J by 4 bases; unmatched bases: 7. In germline, CDR1 is SGHTA, CDR2 FQGNSA. This CDR3 region has 16 residues. CDR3 loop: CASSFVSGALTGELFF. For the CDR3, the DNA is TGTGCCAGCAGCTTCGTTAGCGGGGCCCTCACCGGGGAGCTGTTTTTT.

This chain joins TRBV29-1 and TRBJ1-5; weak D call: TRBD1 (6 bases). Trimming removed 7 bases at V and 3 bases at J, with 10 bases between. Germline values: CDR1 SQVTM, CDR2 ANQGSEA. This CDR3 comprises 12 residues. The CDR3, as DNA: TGCAGCGCTGGACAGACCAATCAGCCCCAGCATTTT. Residues: CSAGQTNQPQHF.

Concerning this clone: The junction differs from germline at one of its ends, possibly a read error. This rearrangement joins TRBV7-2 to TRBJ1-5; no definite D call. The germline gives CDR1 SGHTA, CDR2 FQGNSA. The CDR3 is made up of 14 amino acids. In nucleotides, the CDR3 is TGTGCCAGCAGCTTATGGGGTAGCGATCAGCCCCAGCATTTT. Translating gives CASSLWGSDQPQHF.

The chain couples TRBV27 to TRBJ1-6, with 7 bases lining up with TRBD1. Germline V gene data show CDR1 as MNHEY and CDR2 as SMNVEV (reference sequence). V lost 2 bases and J lost 10; bases outside the gene matches: 11. This CDR3 contains 16 residues. The CDR3 protein is CASSLIRQGLSSPLHF. Written as DNA, the CDR3 is TGTGCCAGCAGTTTAATCCGACAGGGTTTAAGCTCACCCCTCCACTTT.

This clone was observed a few times. CDR3 loop: CASSYSTGGYTF. The DNA for the CDR3 is TGTGCCAGCAGTTACTCGACAGGGGGCTACACCTTC. The V and J genes are TRBV6-2 or TRBV6-3 and TRBJ1-2; TRBD1 matches at 7 bases. Germline CDR1 MNHEY, CDR2 SVGEGT. With 0 bases clipped from V and 8 bases from J, the junction kept 0 bases outside the gene matches. The CDR3 totals 12 residues.

This clone was observed a single time. The CDR3 loop reads CASSDRTGTSTDTQYF. The CDR3 DNA sequence: TGTGCCAGCAGTGACCGAACCGGGACTAGCACAGATACGCAGTATTTT. This chain connects TRBV6-1 to TRBJ2-3; possible D gene TRBD2, 6 bases. Germline assignment: CDR1 MNHNS and CDR2 SASEGT. This CDR3 is built from 16 residues. V lost 3 bases and J lost 0, with 13 bases in between.

CDR3 DNA: TGTGCCAGCAGTCGCCACAGGGATATGAACACTGAAGCTTTCTTT. Its protein product is CASSRHRDMNTEAFF. The chain has TRBV28 and TRBJ1-1; tentatively, D is TRBD1 (6 bases). The V end lost 5 bases, the J end lost 0 bases, and 13 bases lay between the germline ends. This CDR3 contains 15 residues. Looked up from germline, CDR1 is MDHEN and CDR2 is SYDVKM.

The CDR3 spells CASSLQVGGQEGYTF. DNA for the CDR3: TGCGCCAGCAGCTTACAGGTCGGGGGGCAGGAAGGCTACACCTTC. The chain employs TRBV5-1 and TRBJ1-2; perhaps TRBD1 as D (6 bases). This CDR3 is built from 15 residues. The germline gives CDR1 SGHRS, CDR2 YFSETQ. The V and J ends lost 2 bases and 8 bases respectively, with 19 bases between them.

This rearrangement joins TRBV18 to TRBJ1-2, with D possibly matching TRBD1 (6 bases). V gave up 2 bases and J gave up 4 bases, with 11 bases separating them. The CDR3 is 14 residues long. Germline V gives CDR1 KGHSH, CDR2 LQKENI. The CDR3 region is CASSPGTTVYGYTF. In DNA, the CDR3 is TGTGCCAGCTCACCAGGGACAACCGTCTATGGCTACACCTTC.

This clone was picked up one time. The rearrangement uses TRBV3-1 (or the pseudogene TRBV3-2) and TRBJ1-1; D may be TRBD1 (5 bases). Trimming took off 4 bases at V and 1 base at J, with 10 bases between the two ends. Looked up from germline, CDR1 is LGHDT and CDR2 is YNNKEL (reference sequence). The CDR3 spans 14 residues. The CDR3 is CASSPTTGNTEAFF. Here the CDR3 DNA reads TGTGCCAGCAGCCCAACAACAGGGAACACTGAAGCTTTCTTT.